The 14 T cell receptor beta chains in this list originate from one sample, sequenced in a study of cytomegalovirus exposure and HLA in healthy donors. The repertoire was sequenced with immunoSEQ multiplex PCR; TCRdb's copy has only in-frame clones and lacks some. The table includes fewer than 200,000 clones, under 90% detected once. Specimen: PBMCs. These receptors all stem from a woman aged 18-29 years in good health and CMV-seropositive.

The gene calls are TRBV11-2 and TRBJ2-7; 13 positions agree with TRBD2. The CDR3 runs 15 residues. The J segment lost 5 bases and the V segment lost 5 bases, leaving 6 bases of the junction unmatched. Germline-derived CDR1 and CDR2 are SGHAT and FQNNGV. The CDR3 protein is CASSPTSGRIDEQYF. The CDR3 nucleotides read TGTGCCAGCAGCCCGACTAGCGGGAGGATCGACGAGCAGTACTTC. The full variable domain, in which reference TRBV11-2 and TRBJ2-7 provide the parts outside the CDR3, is EAGVAQSPRYKIIEKRQSVAFWCNPISGHATLYWYQQILGQGPKLLIQFQNNGVVDDSQLPKDRFSAERLKGVDSTLKIQPAKLEDSAVYLCASSPTSGRIDEQYFGPGTRLTVT.

The CDR3 coding sequence is TGTGCCAGCAGCTCCACGGGATACACTGAAGCTTTCTTT. Encoded protein: CASSSTGYTEAFF. The chain has TRBV5-4 and TRBJ1-1; unclear D gene. The V gene's germline CDR1 is SGHNT and CDR2 YYREEE (reference sequence). Trimming removed 3 bases at V and 3 bases at J, with 9 bases between. The length of the CDR3 is 13 residues.

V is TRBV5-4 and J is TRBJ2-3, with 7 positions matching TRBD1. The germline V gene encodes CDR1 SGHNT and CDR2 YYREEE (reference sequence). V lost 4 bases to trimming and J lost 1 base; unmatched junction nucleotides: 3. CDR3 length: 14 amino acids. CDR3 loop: CASSDGQGTDTQYF. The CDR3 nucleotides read TGTGCCAGCAGCGACGGACAGGGCACAGATACGCAGTATTTT.

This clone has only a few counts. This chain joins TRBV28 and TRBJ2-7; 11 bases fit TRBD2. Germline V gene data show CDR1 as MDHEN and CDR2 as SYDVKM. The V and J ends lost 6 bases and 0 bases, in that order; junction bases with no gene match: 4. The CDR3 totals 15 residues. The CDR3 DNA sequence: TGTGCCAGCAGGACCCTAGCGGGAGGCTCCTACGAGCAGTACTTC. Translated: CASRTLAGGSYEQYF.

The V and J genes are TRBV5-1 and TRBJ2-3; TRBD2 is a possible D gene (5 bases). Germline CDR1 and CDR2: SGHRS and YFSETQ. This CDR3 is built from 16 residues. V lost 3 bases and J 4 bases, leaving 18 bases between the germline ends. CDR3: CASSSQLGITSDTQYF. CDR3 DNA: TGCGCCAGCAGCTCACAACTAGGAATCACGTCAGATACGCAGTATTTT.

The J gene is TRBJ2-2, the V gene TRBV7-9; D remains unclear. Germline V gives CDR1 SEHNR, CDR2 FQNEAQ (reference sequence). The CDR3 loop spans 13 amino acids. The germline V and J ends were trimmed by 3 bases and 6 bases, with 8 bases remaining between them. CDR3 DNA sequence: TGTGCCAGCAGCTTGTATAGCCCCGGGGAGCTGTTTTTT. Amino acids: CASSLYSPGELFF.

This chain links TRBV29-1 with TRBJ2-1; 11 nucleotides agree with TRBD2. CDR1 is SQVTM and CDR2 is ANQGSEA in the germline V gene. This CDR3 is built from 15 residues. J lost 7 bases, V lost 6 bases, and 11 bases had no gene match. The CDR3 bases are TGCAGCGTCAACCTCGGACTAGCGGGTCCTAATGAGCAGTTCTTC. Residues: CSVNLGLAGPNEQFF.

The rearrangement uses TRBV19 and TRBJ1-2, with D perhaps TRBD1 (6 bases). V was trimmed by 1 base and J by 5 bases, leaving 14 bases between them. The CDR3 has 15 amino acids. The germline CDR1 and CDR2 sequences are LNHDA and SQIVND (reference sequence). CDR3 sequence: CASSIGAGEVYGYTF. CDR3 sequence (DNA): TGTGCCAGTAGTATAGGCGCAGGGGAAGTTTATGGCTACACCTTC.

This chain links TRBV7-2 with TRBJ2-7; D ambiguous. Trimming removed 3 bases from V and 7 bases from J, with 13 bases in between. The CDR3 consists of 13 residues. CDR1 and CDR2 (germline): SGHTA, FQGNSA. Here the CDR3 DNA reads TGTGCCAGCAGCTTTCAGACTCCGGTTGAGCAGTACTTC. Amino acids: CASSFQTPVEQYF.

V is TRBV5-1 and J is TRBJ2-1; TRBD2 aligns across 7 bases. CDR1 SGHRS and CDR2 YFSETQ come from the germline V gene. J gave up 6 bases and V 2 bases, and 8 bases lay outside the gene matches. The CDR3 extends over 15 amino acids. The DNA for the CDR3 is TGCGCCAGCAGCTTACTAGCGACAACGCCCAATGAGCAGTTCTTC. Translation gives CASSLLATTPNEQFF.

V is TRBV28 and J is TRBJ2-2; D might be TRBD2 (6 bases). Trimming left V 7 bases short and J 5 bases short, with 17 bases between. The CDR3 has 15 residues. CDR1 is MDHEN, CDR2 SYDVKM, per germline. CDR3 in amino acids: CASTLRGTWTGELFF. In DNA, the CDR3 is TGTGCCAGCACCCTTAGAGGGACTTGGACCGGGGAGCTGTTTTTT. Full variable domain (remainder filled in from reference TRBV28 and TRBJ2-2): DVKVTQSSRYLVKRTGEKVFLECVQDMDHENMFWYRQDPGLGLRLIYFSYDVKMKEKGDIPEGYSVSREKKERFSLILESASTNQTSMYLCASTLRGTWTGELFFGEGSRLTVL.

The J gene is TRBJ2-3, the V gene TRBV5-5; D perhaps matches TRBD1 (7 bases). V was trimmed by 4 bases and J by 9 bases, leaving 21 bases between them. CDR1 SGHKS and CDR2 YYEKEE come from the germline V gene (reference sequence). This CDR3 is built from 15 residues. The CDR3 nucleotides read TGTGCCAGCAGCGACACAGGGGACTTAGGTCTCACGCAGTATTTT. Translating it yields CASSDTGDLGLTQYF.

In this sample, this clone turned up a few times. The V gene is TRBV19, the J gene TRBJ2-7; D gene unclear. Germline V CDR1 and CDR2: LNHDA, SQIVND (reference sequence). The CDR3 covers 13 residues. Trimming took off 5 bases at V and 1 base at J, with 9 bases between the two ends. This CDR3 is CASSYEDSYEQYF. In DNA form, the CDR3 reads TGTGCCAGTAGTTATGAGGATTCCTACGAGCAGTACTTC.

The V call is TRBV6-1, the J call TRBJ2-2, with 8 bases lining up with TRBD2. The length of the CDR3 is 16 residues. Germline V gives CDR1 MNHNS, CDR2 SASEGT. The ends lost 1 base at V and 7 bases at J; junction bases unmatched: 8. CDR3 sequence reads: CASSEEGLAIVGELFF. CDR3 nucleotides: TGTGCCAGCAGTGAAGAAGGACTAGCAATTGTCGGGGAGCTGTTTTTT.